This is a list of T cell receptor beta chains from one sample in a study of TIL therapy for anti-PD-1-resistant metastatic lung cancer. The repertoire was sequenced with immunoSEQ multiplex PCR; TCRdb's copy has only in-frame clones and lacks some. Among some 13,000 clones listed, about three fifths were seen once. The material was tumor tissue, obtained at baseline. The receptors come from a woman aged 30 to 85 with non-small cell lung cancer. Each CDR3 is given with its conserved first and last residue. D genes are given only for firm matches. Clone size is stated in some rows and not others, as once, few, many or a class when expanded.

size: NA; D: NA; J: TRBJ1-3; V: TRBV5-4; DNA: TGTGCCAGCAGCTTGGGAGTTTCTGGAAACACCATATATTTT; CDR3: CASSLGVSGNTIYF
size: NA; D: NA; J: TRBJ2-3; V: TRBV11-2; DNA: TGTGCCAGCAGCTTAGAGGGCTGGAGAACAGATACGCAGTATTTT; CDR3: CASSLEGWRTDTQYF
size: NA; D: NA; J: TRBJ1-2; V: TRBV6-5; DNA: TGTGCCAGCAGCCGAGGGACGGAGAACTATGGCTACACCTTC; CDR3: CASSRGTENYGYTF
size: NA; D: TRBD1; J: TRBJ1-5; V: TRBV19; DNA: TGTGCCAGTAGTCACCAGGGGGCGGCTCAGCCCCAGCATTTT; CDR3: CASSHQGAAQPQHF
size: NA; D: TRBD1; J: TRBJ2-6; V: TRBV28; DNA: TGTGCCAGCAGGATAGGTGGGACAGGGTCTGGGGCCAACGTCCTGACTTTC; CDR3: CASRIGGTGSGANVLTF
size: NA; D: NA; J: TRBJ1-2; V: TRBV2; DNA: TGTGCCAGCCAATCGAGTTGGGGGTCCTATGGCTACACCTTC; CDR3: CASQSSWGSYGYTF
size: NA; D: NA; J: TRBJ1-6; V: TRBV5-6; DNA: TGTGCCAGCAGCCTCCGGCGGAATAATTCACCCCTCCACTTT; CDR3: CASSLRRNNSPLHF
size: medium-sized; D: TRBD1; J: TRBJ1-5; V: TRBV6-5; DNA: TGTGCCAGCAGACCTCGACAGGGTTATCAGCCCCAGCATTTT; CDR3: CASRPRQGYQPQHF
size: NA; D: NA; J: TRBJ2-3; V: TRBV4-2; DNA: TGTGCCAGCAGCCAAGAACGACAGCGCACAGATACGCAGTATTTT; CDR3: CASSQERQRTDTQYF
size: NA; D: NA; J: TRBJ1-5; V: TRBV5-6; DNA: TGTGCCAGCAGCAATCAGGGGAGATGGAATCAGCCCCAGCATTTT; CDR3: CASSNQGRWNQPQHF